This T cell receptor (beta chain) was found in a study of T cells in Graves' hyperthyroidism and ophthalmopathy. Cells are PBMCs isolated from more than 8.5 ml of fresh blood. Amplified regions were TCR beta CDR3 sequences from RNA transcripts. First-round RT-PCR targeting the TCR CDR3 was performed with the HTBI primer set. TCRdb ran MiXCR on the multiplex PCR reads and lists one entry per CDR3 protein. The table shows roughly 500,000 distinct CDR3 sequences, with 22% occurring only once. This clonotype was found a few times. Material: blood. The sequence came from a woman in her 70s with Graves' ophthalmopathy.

CDR3 residues: CASSREGQGAGHFSGNTIYF. The CDR3 DNA sequence: TGTGCCAGCAGCCGAGAGGGACAGGGAGCAGGACATTTCTCTGGAAACACCATATATTTT. J is TRBJ1-3 and V is TRBV7-9; 9 bases are shared with TRBD1. Germline CDR1 SEHNR, CDR2 FQNEAQ (reference sequence). The CDR3 covers 20 residues. V lost 5 bases to trimming and J lost 0 bases; unmatched junction nucleotides: 17.